This T cell receptor (beta chain) was obtained from a study of naive and memory T cell subsets (dated 2017 in TCRdb). Describing the broader study: An open-source, UMI-based TCR alpha and beta sequencing pipeline was applied to sorted naive and memory peripheral blood T cell subsets. IgG serology results and the functional CMV T cell responses were in complete agreement. RNA was DNase-treated and reverse transcribed with TCR constant-region primers, mostly using SuperScript III.

The study at large found these results: After error correction, over 85% of naive TCR sequences appeared only once, giving much steeper abundance distributions than memory subsets. RNA-based TCR counts may be affected by expression changes linked to T cell activation and differentiation. A power law was followed by TCR abundance, with an exponent that differed between naive and memory subsets but was consistent across the three individuals. Naive repertoires, especially CD8, contained a few larger clonotypes, possibly memory cells re-expressing CD45RA. The repertoire findings for the naive and memory subsets could not be validated against a ground truth because none was available. A clonotype was defined as a single alpha or beta chain sequence rather than as a paired alpha/beta receptor. In both CD4 and CD8 cells, a rise in Gini index and a fall in Shannon and inverse Simpson diversity were observed from naive through CM, EM and EMRA.

Measured from the cysteine to the phenylalanine, the CDR3 is 15 residues long. The entry retains the CDR3 DNA only, 45 bases that are in frame from base 1. The germline V gene (reference sequence) gives CDR1 as LNHDA and CDR2 as SQIVND. The germline V end is reduced by 7 bases and the J end by 5 bases; junction bases left unmatched: 9. Separate amplification of TCR alpha and beta chain libraries was performed from the second PCR step onward. The CMV status of each donor was determined by measuring IFNgamma production from CD4+ T cells after fresh PBMCs had been stimulated overnight with CMV viral lysate. Using Miltenyi beads, CD4 T cells were first positively selected, and CD8 T cells were then positively selected from the CD4-negative fraction. Cells stained for CD3, CD4, CD8, CD45RA, CD27 and a live/dead dye were sorted on a BD Aria II into four subsets by CD45RA and CD27. A few healthy volunteers provided blood, and the blood of each volunteer was split into CD4 and CD8 T cells and then into four differentiation subsets. Approximately 120 ml of peripheral blood was drawn per donor, and PBMC were isolated by Ficoll-Paque PLUS density-gradient centrifugation. Sorted cells were lysed in RLT buffer, and RNA was extracted with a Qiagen RNeasy kit and stored at -80°C.

Library creation used UMI-ligation and nested PCR. To cover both TRBC1 and TRBC2, the beta constant-region primer consisted of an equimolar mix of two oligonucleotides. The ligated cDNA went through four rounds of PCR with nested alpha and beta constant-region primers together with the SP2 primer. A single-stranded oligonucleotide containing the SP2 primer and a 12-nucleotide UMI was joined to the 3' end of the cDNA by T4 RNA ligase 1. The ligation reaction was kept at 16 degrees C for about 20-25 hours. PCR2 was typically run as a SYBR Green qPCR and stopped at a predetermined threshold to prevent over-amplification. Every purification after the first one was done using Agencourt AMPure XP magnetic beads. Libraries were quantified by Qubit and checked on a TapeStation, where a main peak was expected near 650 bp. Sequencing of the pooled libraries was done on an Illumina MiSeq using v2 2x251 paired-end kits, which typically yielded roughly 0.9-2.1 million reads per sample. Each sample library was pooled at around 4 nM, and roughly 4.5-7% PhiX was included to improve cluster recognition. The authors' analysis ran thus. FASTQ reads processed by Demultiplexor were assigned V and J genes by Decombinator through tag matching that tolerated a single base-pair mismatch. Collapsinator used UMIs to correct both sequencing errors and frequency errors arising from PCR heterogeneity. TCRs were translated and CDR3s were extracted from the conserved cysteine to the FGXG phenylalanine by CDR3Translator, with non-productive sequences being flagged. Repertoires were subsampled to equal numbers of UMI-defined TCRs before Gini, Shannon entropy and inverse Simpson indices were calculated. Clonotype abundance distributions were fitted to a power law by maximum likelihood within the linear range. On one naive CD8 sample, the pipeline and MIGEC gave similar UMI counts, unique TCR numbers and clonal distributions. In one analysis, naive TCRs that were also found in any memory subset of the same donor were excluded from the naive repertoire. A set of several thousand CMV-associated CDR3 sequences, compiled from VDJdb and a published dataset, was used to search the repertoires. Through fastp at Q25 and MiXCR, TCRdb rebuilt clones from the public reads, retaining in-frame beta chains. Each entry merges the rows of one CDR3 protein and shows their most common DNA and genes. These V and J calls derive from TCRdb rather than the authors' analysis. The sample table holds about 150,000 distinct CDR3 sequences, of which about 20% were seen once. 0.095% to 0.12% of the sample belongs to the ten largest clones.

Comment on this clonotype: Its antigen is still unknown. Base qualities are missing; no much larger clone stands one base away.

The TCR comes from a human donor in good health. Sequencing was done on a sample of naive CD4+ T cells from blood. The cell subset or site label, as the study defines it: naive T cells, CD45RA high CD27+. The chain links TRBV19 with TRBJ2-3; 10 junctional bases match TRBD1. The nucleotide sequence reads TGTGCCAGTAATGACAGGGGGCTTTCGGGAGATACGCAGTATTTT. Its product reads: CASNDRGLSGDTQYF.